These 17 T cell receptor beta chains were all obtained from the same sample, sequenced in a study of cytomegalovirus exposure and HLA in healthy donors. In the PCR, 60 Vbeta and 13 Jbeta primers were used. Repertoires were generated with immunoSEQ multiplex PCR, while TCRdb's copy carries only in-frame clones and drops some. This sample carries fewer than 40,000 clones, 70% to 85% of them seen once, and the ten largest clones take less than 4.5%. The material sequenced was PBMCs. The receptors originated from a woman aged 18-29 years in good health and CMV-seronegative.

This chain joins TRBV10-1 and TRBJ1-5, with 7 bases that match TRBD1. The germline V gene encodes CDR1 WNHNN and CDR2 SYGVQD (reference sequence). J lost 6 bases, V lost 0 bases, and 17 bases had no gene match. This CDR3 has 19 residues. CDR3 sequence: CASSESNKEVQRGPQPQHF. DNA for the CDR3: TGCGCCAGCAGTGAGTCGAATAAGGAAGTCCAAAGGGGGCCTCAGCCCCAGCATTTT.

The rearrangement links TRBV5-6 to TRBJ2-3; the D gene is possibly TRBD2 (6 bases). Trimming removed 0 bases at V and 6 bases at J, with 11 bases between. Germline V gives CDR1 SGHDT, CDR2 YYEEEE. CDR3 size: 14 residues. CDR3: CASSLVGTRDTQYF. The CDR3 DNA reads TGTGCCAGCAGCTTGGTGGGGACTCGGGATACGCAGTATTTT.

The sample holds one count of this clone. This sequence joins TRBV5-8 and TRBJ2-7; possible D gene TRBD2, 7 bases. V was clipped by 0 bases and J by 5 bases, with 15 bases between them. The CDR3 length is 15 residues. Germline lookup yields CDR1 SGHTS and CDR2 YDEGEE. CDR3 DNA: TGTGCCAGCAGCTTGGAGGGGGGAGGGCCCCACGAGCAGTACTTC. Its translation is CASSLEGGGPHEQYF.

By share, this clone ranks as medium-sized. The rearrangement joins TRBV13 to TRBJ1-2; D gene ambiguous. The CDR3 covers 12 residues. The V end lost 6 bases, the J end lost 13 bases, and 18 bases lay between the germline ends. Germline assignment: CDR1 PRHDT and CDR2 FYEKMQ (reference sequence). The chain's CDR3 is CASSSETVASTF. The CDR3 coding sequence is TGTGCCAGCAGTTCCGAGACTGTGGCATCCACCTTC.

CDR3 bases: TGTGCCAGCAGCCCCGGGACTAGCGACCACGAGCAGTACTTC. It encodes CASSPGTSDHEQYF. V gene TRBV5-4 combines with J gene TRBJ2-7, with TRBD2 matching over 10 bases. The trim removed 4 bases at V and 5 bases at J, leaving 6 bases unmatched. Germline V lookup: CDR1 SGHNT, CDR2 YYREEE (reference sequence). CDR3 length equals 14 residues. The variable domain in full, completed from reference TRBV5-4 and TRBJ2-7, reads ETGVTQSPTHLIKTRGQQVTLRCSSQSGHNTVSWYQQALGQGPQFIFQYYREEENGRGNFPPRFSGLQFPNYSSELNVNALELDDSALYLCASSPGTSDHEQYFGPGTRLTVT.

The chain combines TRBV4-1 with TRBJ2-5; weak D call: TRBD2 (5 bases). With 1 base removed from V and 5 bases from J, the gap between germline ends came to 5 bases. Germline loops: CDR1 MGHRA, CDR2 YSYEKL. This CDR3 is 12 amino acids long. The CDR3 loop reads CASSQGEETQYF. CDR3 in DNA: TGCGCCAGCAGCCAAGGGGAGGAGACCCAGTACTTC.

Regarding this clone: At one end, the junction sequence differs from germline, possibly due to a read error. This chain uses TRBV6-1 with TRBJ2-7, with 8 bases that match TRBD1. CDR1 and CDR2 from the germline V gene are MNHNS and SASEGT. The CDR3 covers 15 residues. CDR3 DNA: TGTGCCAGCAGAGAAGGGGGACAGGCTTTCTACGAGCAGTACTTC. This translates into CASREGGQAFYEQYF.

This chain uses TRBV19 with TRBJ2-5; 9 bases line up with TRBD2. The CDR3 spans 17 residues. Germline V gives CDR1 LNHDA, CDR2 SQIVND (reference sequence). The ends lost 1 base at V and 4 bases at J; junction bases unmatched: 10. CDR3 protein: CASSIAQGLAGVETQYF. The DNA for the CDR3 is TGTGCCAGTAGTATAGCTCAGGGACTAGCCGGCGTAGAGACCCAGTACTTC.

The chain combines TRBV7-3 with TRBJ2-5, with 7 positions matching TRBD1. The CDR3 consists of 15 residues. V dropped 4 bases and J dropped 0; count of bases not matched to a gene: 5. CDR1 and CDR2 (germline): SGHTA, FQGTGA. The CDR3 coding sequence is TGTGCCAGCAGCTCTCAGGGACAGTACCAAGAGACCCAGTACTTC. It yields the protein CASSSQGQYQETQYF.

The chain recombines TRBV6-1 with TRBJ2-2; 7 bases map to TRBD1. CDR3 size: 18 residues. Germline CDR1 and CDR2: MNHNS and SASEGT. Losses at the gene ends were 2 bases for V and 3 bases for J; bases not matched to a gene: 12. CDR3 in amino acids: CASSEYGAGGKDTGELFF. The CDR3 DNA reads TGTGCCAGCAGTGAATACGGGGCAGGGGGTAAGGACACCGGGGAGCTGTTTTTT.

The V gene is TRBV7-3, the J gene TRBJ1-1; D gene unclear. CDR1 is SGHTA and CDR2 is FQGTGA in the germline V gene. This CDR3 has 16 amino acids. With 5 bases removed from V and 4 bases from J, the gap between germline ends came to 20 bases. The CDR3 DNA sequence: TGTGCCAGCAGCCTAGGAGGGTTCGATCGGAGCACTGAAGCTTTCTTT. Amino acid sequence: CASSLGGFDRSTEAFF.

This clone appeared a single time. The chain joins TRBV19 to TRBJ2-7; TRBD2 agrees at 9 bases. V dropped 2 bases and J dropped 1; count of bases not matched to a gene: 6. Germline values: CDR1 LNHDA, CDR2 SQIVND (reference sequence). This CDR3 has 16 amino acids. This CDR3 reads CASSIRAGGDSYEQYF. In nucleotides, the CDR3 is TGTGCCAGTAGTATACGAGCGGGGGGCGATTCCTACGAGCAGTACTTC. Together with reference TRBV19 and TRBJ2-7, the CDR3 gives the full variable domain: DGGITQSPKYLFRKEGQNVTLSCEQNLNHDAMYWYRQDPGQGLRLIYYSQIVNDFQKGDIAEGYSVSREKKESFPLTVTSAQKNPTAFYLCASSIRAGGDSYEQYFGPGTRLTVT.

This rearrangement joins TRBV7-3 to TRBJ1-6, with TRBD1 matching over 7 bases. Germline CDR1 reads SGHTA; CDR2 reads FQGTGA. Losses at the gene ends were 6 bases for V and 7 bases for J; bases not matched to a gene: 9. The length of the CDR3 is 15 residues. CDR3 DNA: TGTGCCAGCAGAGAGGGGGCATCGTACAATTCACCCCTCCACTTT. Translating it yields CASREGASYNSPLHF.

This clone was observed once. V gene TRBV27 combines with J gene TRBJ2-7; 9 bases align to TRBD2. V was clipped by 5 bases and J by 3 bases; unmatched bases: 8. Germline V gives CDR1 MNHEY, CDR2 SMNVEV (reference sequence). The CDR3 totals 15 residues. For the CDR3, the DNA is TGTGCCAGCAGTCCCTCTAGGACTAGCGTCTACGAGCAGTACTTC. Translated: CASSPSRTSVYEQYF.

The chain carries TRBV19 and TRBJ2-5, with 9 bases that match TRBD1. After removal of 4 bases from V and 10 bases from J, the junction contained 7 bases not matched to a gene. Germline lookup yields CDR1 LNHDA and CDR2 SQIVND (reference sequence). The CDR3 runs to 13 residues. This CDR3 reads CASSTGTGRDQYF. CDR3 sequence (DNA): TGTGCCAGTAGTACCGGGACAGGGAGGGACCAGTACTTC.

V and J are TRBV7-9 and TRBJ2-2, with D perhaps TRBD2 (6 bases). The CDR3 loop spans 13 amino acids. CDR1 and CDR2 from the germline V gene are SEHNR and FQNEAQ (reference sequence). V was shortened by 6 bases and J by 3 bases, with 8 bases between the two germline ends. CDR3 nucleotide sequence: TGTGCCAGCAGTGGGGAGGACACCGGGGAGCTGTTTTTT. As protein: CASSGEDTGELFF.

This clone was counted a few times. The rearrangement joins TRBV28 to TRBJ2-7, with 7 bases that match TRBD1. The CDR3 totals 13 residues. CDR1 is MDHEN and CDR2 is SYDVKM in the germline V gene. Trimming cost V 8 bases and J 6 bases; bases outside gene matches: 10. The CDR3 nucleotides are TGTGCCAGCGAGACAGGGAATGTTGGCGAGCAGTACTTC. Translation gives CASETGNVGEQYF.